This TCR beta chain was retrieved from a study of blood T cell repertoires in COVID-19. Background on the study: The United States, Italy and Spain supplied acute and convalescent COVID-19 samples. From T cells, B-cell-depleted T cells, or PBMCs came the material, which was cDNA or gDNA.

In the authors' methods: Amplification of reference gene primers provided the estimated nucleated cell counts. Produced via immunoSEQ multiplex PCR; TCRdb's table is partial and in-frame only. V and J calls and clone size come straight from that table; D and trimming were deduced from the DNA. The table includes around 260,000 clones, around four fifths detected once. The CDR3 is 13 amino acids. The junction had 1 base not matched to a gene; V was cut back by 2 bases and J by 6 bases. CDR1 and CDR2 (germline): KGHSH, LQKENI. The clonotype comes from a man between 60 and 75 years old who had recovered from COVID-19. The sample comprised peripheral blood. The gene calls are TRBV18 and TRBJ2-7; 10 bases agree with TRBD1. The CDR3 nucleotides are TGTGCCAGCTCACCAGGGACAGGGGTCGAGCAGTACTTC. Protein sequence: CASSPGTGVEQYF.